This paragraph covers one T cell receptor (beta chain) sequence. Antigen specificity is unknown. cDNA serving as the sequencing template came from extracted, reverse transcribed RNA. Repertoires were generated with immunoSEQ multiplex PCR, while TCRdb's copy carries only in-frame clones and drops some. The sample carries some 190,000 clones, approximately 51% recorded once. The data derive from a study of CD8+ T cells in alopecia areata. Across the whole study: Tofacitinib continued for 6 to 18 months and was then withheld for 6 months. Study-wide points: Scalp clonality decreased significantly with tofacitinib, and so did expanded CD8+ clones among the top 100. Compared with normal scalp, lesional scalp had higher clonality and more expanded CD8+ clones.

CDR3 length equals 15 residues. CDR1 and CDR2 from the germline V gene are LNHDA and SQIVND (reference sequence). The V and J ends lost 3 bases and 9 bases respectively, with 15 bases between them. Regarding treatment: oral pan-JAK inhibitor, 5-10 mg twice daily. Specimens obtained from alopecia areata patients comprised lesional scalp punch biopsies and peripheral blood. The origin of this receptor is a human donor with alopecia areata. The sequencing here drew on CD8+ T cells sorted from blood, taken around week 53, from a patient treated with tofacitinib. This chain uses TRBV19 with TRBJ1-6; the D is unclear. CDR3 amino acids: CASSMEDSTPSPLHF. CDR3 DNA sequence: TGTGCCAGTAGTATGGAGGATTCTACTCCTTCACCCCTCCACTTT.